This record covers a single T cell receptor (beta chain). The repertoire was sequenced with immunoSEQ multiplex PCR; TCRdb's copy has only in-frame clones and lacks some. Of over 200,000 clones in the sample, approximately 86% were seen once. The data belong to a study of blood T cell repertoires in COVID-19. Unmatched junction bases numbered 9, after V lost 7 bases and J lost 4 bases. CDR3 length: 14 amino acids. From germline, CDR1 is MNHEY and CDR2 SVGAGI. The sequencing input was peripheral blood. The receptor was isolated from a young man with active or convalescent COVID-19. The rearrangement joins TRBV6-5 to TRBJ1-2; 7 nucleotides agree with TRBD1. The CDR3 loop reads CASTPARGSYGYTF. The CDR3 DNA reads as TGTGCCAGCACCCCCGCCAGGGGGTCCTATGGCTACACCTTC.